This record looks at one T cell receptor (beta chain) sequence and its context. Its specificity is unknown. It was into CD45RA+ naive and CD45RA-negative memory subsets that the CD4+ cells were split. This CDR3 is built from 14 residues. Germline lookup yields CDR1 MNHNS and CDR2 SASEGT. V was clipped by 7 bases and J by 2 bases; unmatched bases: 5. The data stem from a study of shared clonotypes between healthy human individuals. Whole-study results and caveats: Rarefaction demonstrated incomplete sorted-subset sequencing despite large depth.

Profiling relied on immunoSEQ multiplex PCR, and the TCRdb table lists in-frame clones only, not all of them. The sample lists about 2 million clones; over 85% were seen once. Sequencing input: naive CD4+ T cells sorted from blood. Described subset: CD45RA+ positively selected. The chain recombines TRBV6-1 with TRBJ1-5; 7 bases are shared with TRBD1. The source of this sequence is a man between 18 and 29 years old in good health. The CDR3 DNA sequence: TGTGCCAGCAATAAAGACAGGGGCAATCAGCCCCAGCATTTT. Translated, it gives CASNKDRGNQPQHF.